This is a list of T cell receptor beta chains from one sample in a study of regulatory T cells in long-lasting Graves disease. MiXCR, run by TCRdb on the multiplex PCR reads, gives a single entry per CDR3 protein. The sample includes around 450,000 distinct CDR3 sequences, around 15% of them seen just once. The same sample was also used in a study of T cells in Graves' hyperthyroidism and ophthalmopathy.

Sample: peripheral blood mononuclear cells (PBMCs), taken at new diagnosis, from a patient treated with antithyroid drugs. These TCRs come from a man aged 35 to 55 with Graves disease. The CDR3 runs from the conserved cysteine through the conserved F or W. A D gene is named only where the DNA matches it firmly. Not every row has a clone size; where given, it reads once, few, many or a size class.

size: many; length: 13; J: TRBJ1-2; D: .; V: TRBV27; DNA: TGTGCCAGCAGTTTATTTTCCGAATATGGCTACACCTTC; CDR3: CASSLFSEYGYTF
size: many; length: 15; J: TRBJ2-2; D: .; V: TRBV7-9; DNA: TGTGCCAGCAGCTTAGCACGCCTGAACACCGGGGAGCTGTTTTTT; CDR3: CASSLARLNTGELFF
size: .; length: 15; J: TRBJ1-6; D: TRBD1; V: TRBV7-4; DNA: TGTGCCAGCAGCTTAAAAAAGGGGGCGCGGTCACCCCTCCACTTT; CDR3: CASSLKKGARSPLHF
size: many; length: 13; J: TRBJ1-1; D: .; V: TRBV6-2/TRBV6-3; DNA: TGTGCCAGCAGTGTGATGAGGAACACTGAAGCTTTCTTT; CDR3: CASSVMRNTEAFF
size: many; length: 14; J: TRBJ2-7; D: TRBD2; V: TRBV5-1; DNA: TGCGCCAGCAGCTGGGGACTAGCGGGAGGCGAGCAGTACTTC; CDR3: CASSWGLAGGEQYF
size: many; length: 13; J: TRBJ1-5; D: .; V: TRBV18; DNA: TGTGCCAGCTCAGGGGATAATATTCAGCCCCAGCATTTT; CDR3: CASSGDNIQPQHF
size: many; length: 13; J: TRBJ1-2; D: .; V: TRBV7-9; DNA: TGTGCCAGCAGCTTTTACAGTAACTATGGCTACACCTTC; CDR3: CASSFYSNYGYTF
size: .; length: 15; J: TRBJ2-7; D: .; V: TRBV20-1; DNA: TGCAGTGCTAGAGGCGTAGGGGGAGCTCTCTACGAGCAGTACTTC; CDR3: CSARGVGGALYEQYF
size: many; length: 14; J: TRBJ2-7; D: .; V: TRBV7-8; DNA: TGTGCCAGCAGCTCCCGGGACAAGGCAGGCGAGCAGTACTTC; CDR3: CASSSRDKAGEQYF
size: many; length: 16; J: TRBJ2-2; D: TRBD2; V: TRBV3-1; DNA: TGTGCCAGCAGCCGTTCTAGCGGAGCGAACACCGGGGAGCTGTTTTTT; CDR3: CASSRSSGANTGELFF
size: many; length: 15; J: TRBJ2-7; D: .; V: TRBV11-2; DNA: TGTGCCAGCAGCTTAGATCTGAGGGGTACCTACGAGCAGTACTTC; CDR3: CASSLDLRGTYEQYF
size: many; length: 11; J: TRBJ2-7; D: .; V: TRBV7-9; DNA: TGTGCCAGCAGCGACACCAGATGGCAGTACTTC; CDR3: CASSDTRWQYF
size: .; length: 14; J: TRBJ2-6; D: .; V: TRBV27; DNA: TGTGCCAGCAGCTATGGGTCTGAGGCCAACGTCCTGACTTTC; CDR3: CASSYGSEANVLTF
size: .; length: 14; J: TRBJ1-1; D: TRBD1; V: TRBV11-2; DNA: TGTGCCAGCAGCTGGACAGGGGCGCATGGTGAAGCTTTCTTT; CDR3: CASSWTGAHGEAFF
size: .; length: 12; J: TRBJ2-5; D: .; V: TRBV28; DNA: TGTGCCAGCACCATTGGGGCGGGGACCCAGTACTTC; CDR3: CASTIGAGTQYF
size: .; length: 13; J: TRBJ2-3; D: .; V: TRBV14; DNA: TGTGCCAGCAGCACAGGGTCCAGAGATACGCAGTATTTT; CDR3: CASSTGSRDTQYF
size: many; length: 15; J: TRBJ2-5; D: .; V: TRBV7-9; DNA: TGTGCCAGCAGCTACTCCGGGACACTAAAAGAGACCCAGTACTTC; CDR3: CASSYSGTLKETQYF
size: many; length: 17; J: TRBJ2-2; D: TRBD1; V: TRBV28; DNA: TGTGCCAGCAGTCTCGGGACAGGGGAATTGAACACCGGGGAGCTGTTTTTT; CDR3: CASSLGTGELNTGELFF
size: few; length: 14; J: TRBJ2-7; D: TRBD2; V: TRBV6-5; DNA: TGTGCCAGCAGTTACGAAGCGGGAGGTCCCGAGCAGTACTTC; CDR3: CASSYEAGGPEQYF
size: many; length: 15; J: TRBJ2-1; D: .; V: TRBV11-2; DNA: TGTGCCAGCAGCTTGATGGACGGAGTATACAATGAGCAGTTCTTC; CDR3: CASSLMDGVYNEQFF
size: many; length: 13; J: TRBJ2-7; D: TRBD1; V: TRBV6-1; DNA: TGTGCCAGCAGTAACCGGGACAGGGGCCACCCTATCTTC; CDR3: CASSNRDRGHPIF
size: .; length: 16; J: TRBJ2-2; D: .; V: TRBV12-3/TRBV12-4; DNA: TGTGCCAGCAGTATTGGGGCGGGACTGGGGTCCGGGGAGCTGTTTTTT; CDR3: CASSIGAGLGSGELFF
size: many; length: 18; J: TRBJ2-2; D: TRBD2; V: TRBV3-1; DNA: TGTGCCAGCAGCCCCCCTTGGGGTAGCGGGAGTTCCACCGGGGAGCTGTTTTTT; CDR3: CASSPPWGSGSSTGELFF
size: .; length: 14; J: TRBJ1-1; D: .; V: TRBV27; DNA: TGTGCCAGCAGAAGCGGGCAGGGAGGTGCTGAAGCTTTCTTT; CDR3: CASRSGQGGAEAFF
size: many; length: 14; J: TRBJ2-5; D: TRBD2; V: TRBV28; DNA: TGTGCCAGCGCGGGAGCCCAGTACCAAGAGACCCAGTACTTC; CDR3: CASAGAQYQETQYF
size: few; length: 14; J: TRBJ2-2; D: TRBD2; V: TRBV20-1; DNA: TGCAGTGGATCGGGAGGCGCGAACACCGGGGAGCTGTTTTTT; CDR3: CSGSGGANTGELFF
size: .; length: 16; J: TRBJ2-5; D: .; V: TRBV7-9; DNA: TGTGCCAGCAGCTCACTCCCACTCTACAGGGAAGAGACCCAGTACTTC; CDR3: CASSSLPLYREETQYF
size: .; length: 16; J: TRBJ2-3; D: .; V: TRBV29-1; DNA: TGCAGCGTTGAGAGTGGGGGGGCAGGGGATATAGATACGCAGTATTTT; CDR3: CSVESGGAGDIDTQYF
size: many; length: 15; J: TRBJ2-5; D: .; V: TRBV20-1; DNA: TGCAGTGCTAGAGATGGGGGTATTAGTAGGGAGACCCAGTACTTC; CDR3: CSARDGGISRETQYF
size: .; length: 13; J: TRBJ2-1; D: .; V: TRBV24-1; DNA: TGTGCCACCAGTGTCCCAGAGAACAATGAGCAGTTCTTC; CDR3: CATSVPENNEQFF
size: few; length: 13; J: TRBJ2-2; D: .; V: TRBV5-1; DNA: TGCGCCAGCAGCATAGACAGCACCGGGGAGCTGTTTTTT; CDR3: CASSIDSTGELFF
size: .; length: 13; J: TRBJ2-1; D: TRBD1; V: TRBV20-1; DNA: TGCAGTGCTCACGGGACAGAATGGGGTGAGCAGTTCTTC; CDR3: CSAHGTEWGEQFF
size: many; length: 12; J: TRBJ2-1; D: TRBD2; V: TRBV20-1; DNA: TGCAGATCACTAGCGGGAGTTAATGAGCAGTTCTTC; CDR3: CRSLAGVNEQFF
size: .; length: 11; J: TRBJ2-3; D: TRBD2; V: TRBV5-1; DNA: TGCGCCATCCTAGCGGGAGGGACGCAGTATTTT; CDR3: CAILAGGTQYF
size: .; length: 15; J: TRBJ2-7; D: .; V: TRBV4-1; DNA: TGTGCCAGCAGCCAAGATTCTGGGGTTCAATACGAGCAGTACTTC; CDR3: CASSQDSGVQYEQYF
size: .; length: 15; J: TRBJ2-1; D: TRBD1; V: TRBV24-1; DNA: TGTGCCACCAGTGACCCCGGGACAGGCGTAGATGAGCAGTTCTTC; CDR3: CATSDPGTGVDEQFF
size: many; length: 16; J: TRBJ2-2; D: TRBD1; V: TRBV7-2; DNA: TGTGCCAGCAGTTCCCAGGGGGCAGGATACACCGGGGAGCTGTTTTTT; CDR3: CASSSQGAGYTGELFF
size: few; length: 14; J: TRBJ2-5; D: TRBD1; V: TRBV20-1; DNA: TGCAGTGCTCGGGGGGACAGGGCCAGGGAGACCCAGTACTTC; CDR3: CSARGDRARETQYF
size: .; length: 14; J: TRBJ1-2; D: .; V: TRBV12-3/TRBV12-4; DNA: TGTGCCAGCAGTTCGATGACAGTTAACTATGGCTACACCTTC; CDR3: CASSSMTVNYGYTF
size: many; length: 15; J: TRBJ2-3; D: TRBD1; V: TRBV5-1; DNA: TGTGCCAGCAGCGCCGTGGACAGGGTAGTAGATACGCAGTATTTT; CDR3: CASSAVDRVVDTQYF
size: few; length: 16; J: TRBJ2-5; D: TRBD1; V: TRBV7-9; DNA: TGTGCCAGCAGCTTAGCACGGCAGGGGGCGCGAGAGACCCAGTACTTC; CDR3: CASSLARQGARETQYF
size: many; length: 17; J: TRBJ1-5; D: TRBD1; V: TRBV28; DNA: TGTGCCAGCAGTCCCCGGGACAGCCTGTATAGCAATCAGCCCCAGCATTTT; CDR3: CASSPRDSLYSNQPQHF
size: many; length: 14; J: TRBJ2-1; D: TRBD2; V: TRBV29-1; DNA: TGCAGCGTTGCGACTAGCGGGAGATACAATGAGCAGTTCTTC; CDR3: CSVATSGRYNEQFF
size: many; length: 14; J: TRBJ2-1; D: .; V: TRBV7-2; DNA: TGTGCCAGCAGCATACAGGGCCGTAACAATGAGCAGTTCTTC; CDR3: CASSIQGRNNEQFF
size: many; length: 13; J: TRBJ2-5; D: .; V: TRBV9; DNA: TGTGCCAGCAGCGTTTCAGCGAGGGAGACCCAGTACTTC; CDR3: CASSVSARETQYF
size: many; length: 14; J: TRBJ2-1; D: TRBD1; V: TRBV2; DNA: TGTGCCAGCAGCAAAAGGACAGGGGACTCAACACAGGTCTTC; CDR3: CASSKRTGDSTQVF
size: few; length: 16; J: TRBJ2-3; D: .; V: TRBV3-1; DNA: TGTGCCAGCAGCCCCCTTGACGGTGCCGGGGGAGATACGCAGTATTTT; CDR3: CASSPLDGAGGDTQYF
size: many; length: 15; J: TRBJ2-7; D: .; V: TRBV6-1; DNA: TGTGCCAGCAGTGAAAGGAGTTCTCCGGCCTACGAGCAGTACTTC; CDR3: CASSERSSPAYEQYF
size: many; length: 16; J: TRBJ2-7; D: TRBD1; V: TRBV2; DNA: TGTGCCAGCAGCCCCCTGCGGGGACAGGGGGCGAGGGAGCAGTACTTC; CDR3: CASSPLRGQGAREQYF
size: many; length: 15; J: TRBJ2-1; D: .; V: TRBV3-1; DNA: TGTGCCAGCAGCCTACAACTTAACTCCTACAATGAGCAGTTCTTC; CDR3: CASSLQLNSYNEQFF
size: few; length: 15; J: TRBJ2-1; D: .; V: TRBV7-9; DNA: TGTGCCAGCAGCGCCGATGGCGGGAAAAACAATGAGCAGTTCTTC; CDR3: CASSADGGKNNEQFF
size: many; length: 15; J: TRBJ2-4; D: .; V: TRBV2; DNA: TGTGCCAGCAGTGAAATCAGGGGAGCCAAAAACATTCAGTACTTC; CDR3: CASSEIRGAKNIQYF
size: many; length: 14; J: TRBJ2-1; D: TRBD1; V: TRBV29-1; DNA: TGCAGCGTCCTAACAGGGGGTGGGTACAATGAGCAGTTCTTC; CDR3: CSVLTGGGYNEQFF